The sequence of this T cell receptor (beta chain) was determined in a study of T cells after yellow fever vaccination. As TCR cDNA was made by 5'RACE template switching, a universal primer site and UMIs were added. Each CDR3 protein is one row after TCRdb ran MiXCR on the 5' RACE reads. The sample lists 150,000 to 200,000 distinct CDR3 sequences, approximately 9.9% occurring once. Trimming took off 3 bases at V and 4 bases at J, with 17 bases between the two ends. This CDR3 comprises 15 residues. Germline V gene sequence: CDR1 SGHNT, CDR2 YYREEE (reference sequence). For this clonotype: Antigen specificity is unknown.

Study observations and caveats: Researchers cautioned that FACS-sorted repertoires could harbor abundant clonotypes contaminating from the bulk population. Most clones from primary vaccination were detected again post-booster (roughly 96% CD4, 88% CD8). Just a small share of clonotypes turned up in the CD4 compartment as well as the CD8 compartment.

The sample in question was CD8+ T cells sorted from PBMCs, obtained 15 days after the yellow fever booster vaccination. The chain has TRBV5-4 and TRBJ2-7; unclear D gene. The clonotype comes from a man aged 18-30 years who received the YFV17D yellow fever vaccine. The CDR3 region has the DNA TGTGCCAGCAGCTACCCACAGCCAGCTCTATACGAGCAGTACGTC. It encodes CASSYPQPALYEQYV.